The rows below give T cell receptor beta chains drawn from one sample of a study of tissue T cells after allogeneic stem cell transplantation. The assay was immunoSEQ multiplex PCR, and TCRdb's table has in-frame clones only and misses some. The sample has roughly 1,500 clones, 85% seen once. Here the sequenced sample was esophageal tissue, taken at autopsy. The origin of the receptors is a male patient between 35 and 70 years old with steroid-refractory graft-versus-host disease after an allogeneic stem cell transplant. Some of these T cells may belong to the graft donor. Each CDR3 is given with its conserved first and last residue.

CDR3	V	J
CASSLRTEQETQYF	TRBV7-2	TRBJ2-5
CASSPGGAGGGETQYF	TRBV5-1	TRBJ2-5
CASSTGAGTDTQYF	TRBV2	TRBJ2-3
CASTLGQRGEQYF	TRBV28	TRBJ2-7
CASSLPRTGSTDTQYF	TRBV28	TRBJ2-3
CASSSDGRYIGKLFF	TRBV14	TRBJ1-4
CASSLAYAGNGYTF	TRBV5-1	TRBJ1-2
CASSELTGQGANEAFF	TRBV2	TRBJ1-1
CASSLARDSSTDTQYF	TRBV4-2	TRBJ2-3
CASSLDLGYEQYF	TRBV7-9	TRBJ2-7
CASSIDRGSGYTF	TRBV19	TRBJ1-2
CASSPRGQGTDTQYF	TRBV7-9	TRBJ2-3
CASSQEGGTWGDTQYF	TRBV4-2	TRBJ2-3
CASSYSTATYEQYF	TRBV6-6	TRBJ2-7
CASSYAAGADTDTQYF	TRBV6-2/TRBV6-3	TRBJ2-3
CASSQEENRLDRRYTF	TRBV4-1	TRBJ1-2
CASSLPGTGGYNEQFF	TRBV5-4	TRBJ2-1
CASSTLAGAHTYNEQFF	TRBV19	TRBJ2-1
CASSARPWTGLNNEQFF	TRBV9	TRBJ2-1
CAWSKGTGLGQETQYF	TRBV30	TRBJ2-5
CASSPDRVEQYF	TRBV4-2	TRBJ2-7
CASGGGRGLSEQYF	TRBV13	TRBJ2-7
CASSQDPAGGRGTQYF	TRBV3-1/TRBV3-2	TRBJ2-5
CATSDPRQGNIGGTDTQYF	TRBV24-1	TRBJ2-3
CASSLDFLSGNTEAFF	TRBV7-9	TRBJ1-1
CASSPPWTGGRRTEAFF	TRBV9	TRBJ1-1
CASGQVYTGELFF	TRBV6-6	TRBJ2-2
CASSLGGAGNTIYF	TRBV19	TRBJ1-3
CASSQDQLGLLGYTF	TRBV4-3	TRBJ1-2
CASSTGGNLGETQYF	TRBV19	TRBJ2-5
CASSSLNTGTGDAKNIQYF	TRBV18	TRBJ2-4
CASSTATGLQETQYF	TRBV5-4	TRBJ2-5
CASGGQYSYNEQFF	TRBV12-5	TRBJ2-1
CASSQYGLAGTETQYF	TRBV14	TRBJ2-5
CASSPQDSGNTIYF	TRBV14	TRBJ1-3
CAISEGGVGTDTQYF	TRBV10-3	TRBJ2-3
CASSGGTFTDTQYF	TRBV5-1	TRBJ2-3
CASSFGPTAYEQYF	TRBV7-8	TRBJ2-7
CASSQEWASGGVFLETQYF	TRBV3-1/TRBV3-2	TRBJ2-5
CATNFGTPQETQYF	TRBV19	TRBJ2-5
CAWATSVQETQYF	TRBV30	TRBJ2-5
CASSTTVNYGYTF	TRBV5-1	TRBJ1-2
CASSLDARGSTF	TRBV18	TRBJ1-1
CSVEDRQGGEQYF	TRBV29-1	TRBJ2-7
CASSRDRGNTEAFF	TRBV7-6	TRBJ1-1
CASYRDSWFF	TRBV6-5	TRBJ2-1
CASSIAQGPYEQYF	TRBV19	TRBJ2-7
CASSLSSLWETQYF	TRBV5-1	TRBJ2-5
CASSFFEETQYF	TRBV13	TRBJ2-5
CASSLGQGQGKDTQYF	TRBV11-1	TRBJ2-3
CASSQEMAGWSEQYF	TRBV14	TRBJ2-7
CASSQDQAMNTEAFF	TRBV3-1/TRBV3-2	TRBJ1-1
CASSPLMGNTIYF	TRBV11-2	TRBJ1-3